These 26 T cell receptor beta chains originate from one sample sequenced in a study of blood T cells in healthy people across ages. The authors ran a second PCR of 7 to 11 cycles using a sample-barcoded 5' primer and a J-beta primer mix. TCRdb re-analysed the 5' RACE reads in MiXCR, keeping a single row per CDR3 protein. The table has 1.5 million to 2 million distinct CDR3 sequences, 28% seen once. Sequencing was carried out using blood. The receptors stem from a woman aged 30 to 39 in good health.

The table lists this clonotype with a few counts. The genes are TRBV5-4 and TRBJ2-3; D not certain. The CDR3 is 15 amino acids. V was pared by 0 bases and J by 2 bases, with 10 bases between. CDR1 is SGHNT and CDR2 is YYREEE in the germline V gene (reference sequence). This CDR3 reads CASSLELPNTDTQYF. The CDR3 coding sequence is TGTGCCAGCAGCTTGGAGCTCCCCAACACAGATACGCAGTATTTT. Full variable domain (outside the CDR3, taken from reference TRBV5-4 and TRBJ2-3): ETGVTQSPTHLIKTRGQQVTLRCSSQSGHNTVSWYQQALGQGPQFIFQYYREEENGRGNFPPRFSGLQFPNYSSELNVNALELDDSALYLCASSLELPNTDTQYFGPGTRLTVL.

J is TRBJ2-2 and V is TRBV5-5; D is unclear. Germline V gene sequence: CDR1 SGHKS, CDR2 YYEKEE (reference sequence). The CDR3 runs 13 residues. V lost 2 bases and J 6 bases, leaving 8 bases between the germline ends. CDR3 sequence (DNA): TGTGCCAGCAGCTTCGCCCTTTCCGGGGAGCTGTTTTTT. Translation gives CASSFALSGELFF.

This rearrangement joins TRBV24-1 to TRBJ1-5, with 7 nucleotides matching TRBD1. Trimming cost V 9 bases and J 2 bases; bases outside gene matches: 12. The CDR3 covers 16 residues. Germline V gives CDR1 KGHDR, CDR2 SFDVKD. The CDR3 region is CATQTGTAAGNQPQHF. CDR3 sequence (DNA): TGTGCCACCCAGACAGGGACCGCGGCGGGCAATCAGCCCCAGCATTTT.

The chain uses TRBV7-8 and TRBJ1-5; D is ambiguous. The germline V and J ends were trimmed by 4 bases and 0 bases, with 10 bases remaining between them. The CDR3 is made up of 15 amino acids. The germline V gene encodes CDR1 SGHVS and CDR2 FQNEAQ. In DNA form, the CDR3 reads TGTGCCAGCAGCTCAGACGGGTCTAGCAATCAGCCCCAGCATTTT. This codes for CASSSDGSSNQPQHF.

This clonotype has just a few counts. The rearrangement joins TRBV20-1 to TRBJ2-5, with TRBD1 matching 8 bases. V gave up 6 bases and J gave up 7 bases; unmatched junction bases: 10. CDR3 length: 13 residues. Germline V CDR1 and CDR2: DFQATT, SNEGSKA (reference sequence). The CDR3 loop reads CSAISQGEPTQYF. CDR3 coding DNA: TGCAGTGCGATATCACAGGGGGAGCCGACCCAGTACTTC.

At least ten counts were recorded for this clonotype. The chain carries TRBV29-1 and TRBJ1-1; no clear D. The CDR3 extends over 13 amino acids. Deletions cut 8 bases from V and 5 bases from J, with 18 bases between. Germline values: CDR1 SQVTM, CDR2 ANQGSEA. Here the CDR3 reads CSSQIGRGTEAFF. The CDR3 coding sequence is TGCAGCTCTCAAATCGGGAGAGGGACTGAAGCTTTCTTT.

In this sample, this clonotype turned up a few times. The CDR3 DNA follows: TGTGCCAGCAGTCCCTGGGACAGGGAAGGCTACACCTTC. Its protein product is CASSPWDREGYTF. This chain links TRBV27 with TRBJ1-2; TRBD1 aligns across 9 bases. Germline lookup yields CDR1 MNHEY and CDR2 SMNVEV (reference sequence). Trimming removed 5 bases from V and 8 bases from J; junction bases left unmatched: 6. This CDR3 region has 13 residues.

This clonotype turned up a few times. The chain employs TRBV20-1 and TRBJ1-2; TRBD1 aligns across 8 bases. The germline V gene encodes CDR1 DFQATT and CDR2 SNEGSKA (reference sequence). V was clipped by 7 bases and J by 4 bases; unmatched bases: 2. This CDR3 contains 11 residues. The CDR3 loop reads CSGQGTYGYTF. The CDR3 DNA reads as TGCAGTGGACAGGGGACCTATGGCTACACCTTC.

The V and J genes are TRBV29-1 and TRBJ2-1; a possible D gene is TRBD2 (6 bases). The V gene's germline CDR1 is SQVTM and CDR2 ANQGSEA. This CDR3 contains 14 residues. The V and J ends lost 3 bases and 5 bases respectively, with 14 bases between them. The CDR3 reads CSVDGTAMDNEQFF. The CDR3 DNA follows: TGCAGCGTTGACGGGACTGCAATGGACAATGAGCAGTTCTTC.

This clonotype was recorded a few times. V usage is TRBV25-1 and J usage is TRBJ2-1; 7 bases map to TRBD2. The assigned J gene may be wrong: the sequence end matches TRBJ2-7 better. Germline V gene sequence: CDR1 MGHDK, CDR2 SYGVNS. This CDR3 comprises 12 residues. The CDR3: CASIGRTAEQYF. The DNA of the CDR3 is TGTGCCAGCATCGGGAGGACGGCAGAGCAGTACTTC.

The chain joins TRBV12-3 or TRBV12-4 to TRBJ1-6, with D possibly TRBD1 on 5 matching bases. V lost 6 bases, J lost 11 bases, and 14 bases lay in between. The CDR3 totals 13 residues. For the CDR3, the DNA is TGTGCCAGCAGCCCTCAGGGTACGGCACCCCTCCACTTT. This encodes CASSPQGTAPLHF.

V is TRBV3-1 and J is TRBJ2-2, with 10 bases that match TRBD2. Germline values: CDR1 LGHDT, CDR2 YNNKEL (reference sequence). CDR3 size: 16 residues. V was pared by 3 bases and J by 6 bases, with 7 bases of the junction left unmatched. CDR3 residues: CASSHRTSGTAGELFF. In nucleotides, the CDR3 is TGTGCCAGCAGCCATCGCACTAGCGGGACCGCCGGGGAGCTGTTTTTT. The full variable domain, in which reference TRBV3-1 and TRBJ2-2 provide the parts outside the CDR3, is DTAVSQTPKYLVTQMGNDKSIKCEQNLGHDTMYWYKQDSKKFLKIMFSYNNKELIINETVPNRFSPKSPDKAHLNLHINSLELGDSAVYFCASSHRTSGTAGELFFGEGSRLTVL.

This clonotype was recorded at least ten times. The chain carries TRBV24-1 and TRBJ2-5; D not certain. Trimming took off 9 bases at V and 2 bases at J, with 15 bases between the two ends. Germline V gene data show CDR1 as KGHDR and CDR2 as SFDVKD. The CDR3 consists of 14 residues. CDR3 residues: CATSDPSPQETQYF. DNA of the CDR3: TGTGCCACCTCGGATCCCTCGCCACAAGAGACCCAGTACTTC.

V gene TRBV30 combines with J gene TRBJ2-1; D remains ambiguous. CDR3 length: 14 amino acids. With 1 base removed from V and 4 bases from J, the gap between germline ends came to 11 bases. Looked up from germline, CDR1 is GTSNPN and CDR2 is SVGIG (reference sequence). In nucleotides, the CDR3 is TGTGCCTGGAGTGGAAGTGCCAGGTACAATGAGCAGTTCTTC. This sequence encodes CAWSGSARYNEQFF.

This clonotype was recorded many times. This chain links TRBV12-3 or TRBV12-4 with TRBJ2-7; 10 bases align to TRBD1. The CDR3 contains 12 residues. V shed 7 bases and J 6 bases; nucleotides not matched to a gene: 3. The CDR3 loop is CASKTGGGEQYF. CDR3 sequence (DNA): TGTGCCAGCAAGACAGGGGGCGGCGAGCAGTACTTC.

The CDR3 coding sequence is TGTGCCAGCAGCTTAGCCGGACAGGGATGGTCCTACAATGAGCAGTTCTTC. This encodes CASSLAGQGWSYNEQFF. J is TRBJ2-1 and V is TRBV7-9; 8 bases fit TRBD1. The germline V gene encodes CDR1 SEHNR and CDR2 FQNEAQ (reference sequence). The CDR3 runs to 17 residues. V shed 0 bases, J shed 1 base, and the junction held 5 bases outside the gene matches.

The table lists this clonotype with a few counts. The chain joins TRBV11-2 to TRBJ2-1; perhaps TRBD2 as D (6 bases). CDR1 and CDR2 from the germline V gene are SGHAT and FQNNGV. V gave up 1 base and J gave up 6 bases, with 13 bases separating them. The CDR3 is made up of 15 amino acids. The CDR3: CASSLVEGRVNEQFF. The CDR3 DNA sequence: TGTGCCAGCAGCTTAGTGGAGGGCCGGGTCAATGAGCAGTTCTTC. The full variable domain, its missing parts supplied by reference TRBV11-2 and TRBJ2-1, is EAGVAQSPRYKIIEKRQSVAFWCNPISGHATLYWYQQILGQGPKLLIQFQNNGVVDDSQLPKDRFSAERLKGVDSTLKIQPAKLEDSAVYLCASSLVEGRVNEQFFGPGTRLTVL.

This chain connects TRBV28 to TRBJ2-7, with 14 bases matching TRBD2. Germline-derived CDR1 and CDR2 are MDHEN and SYDVKM. This CDR3 is built from 15 residues. V shed 6 bases and J 4 bases; nucleotides not matched to a gene: 5. CDR3 residues: CASRLGLAGAYEQYF. The CDR3 DNA is TGTGCCAGCAGGTTGGGACTAGCGGGGGCTTACGAGCAGTACTTC. Using reference TRBV28 and TRBJ2-7 for the parts outside the CDR3, the full variable domain is DVKVTQSSRYLVKRTGEKVFLECVQDMDHENMFWYRQDPGLGLRLIYFSYDVKMKEKGDIPEGYSVSREKKERFSLILESASTNQTSMYLCASRLGLAGAYEQYFGPGTRLTVT.

This clonotype has a handful of counts. The V call is TRBV7-3, the J call TRBJ2-3; D is unclear. This CDR3 spans 13 amino acids. V was pared by 4 bases and J by 7 bases, with 12 bases between. Germline lookup yields CDR1 SGHTA and CDR2 FQGTGA. The CDR3 protein is CASSSLTHNTQYF. The CDR3 nucleotides are TGTGCCAGCAGCTCGTTGACGCACAATACGCAGTATTTT.

On this clonotype itself: Germline is not matched at one junction end, which may reflect a read error. This rearrangement joins TRBV7-2 to TRBJ2-7, with 8 positions matching TRBD2. Germline lookup yields CDR1 SGHTA and CDR2 FQGNSA. The CDR3 runs 14 residues. The CDR3: CAGSLTSGLYEQYF. DNA of the CDR3: TGTGCCGGCAGCCTAACTAGCGGACTCTACGAGCAGTACTTC.

This clonotype was counted a few times. V and J are TRBV4-1 and TRBJ2-3, with unresolved D. V lost 0 bases to trimming and J lost 0 bases, with 7 bases between them. The CDR3 runs 15 residues. CDR1 MGHRA and CDR2 YSYEKL come from the germline V gene. Here the CDR3 reads CASSQDVGSTDTQYF. In DNA form, the CDR3 reads TGCGCCAGCAGCCAAGATGTGGGAAGCACAGATACGCAGTATTTT.

This chain links TRBV5-1 with TRBJ2-4; 11 bases match TRBD2. The CDR3 is made up of 15 amino acids. The V segment lost 4 bases and the J segment 13 bases; nucleotides outside the gene matches: 13. Germline values: CDR1 SGHRS, CDR2 YFSETQ. CDR3: CASSPELAGAYVQYF. The CDR3 nucleotides read TGCGCCAGCAGCCCGGAACTAGCGGGGGCCTACGTGCAGTACTTC.

This chain connects TRBV20-1 to TRBJ2-5; TRBD2 is a possible D gene (5 bases). V lost 3 bases and J lost 8, with 19 bases in between. CDR1 DFQATT and CDR2 SNEGSKA come from the germline V gene (reference sequence). This CDR3 comprises 14 residues. As DNA, the CDR3 is TGCAGTGCTAGGACAACGGGATGGTCAGAAACCCAGTACTTC. Protein sequence: CSARTTGWSETQYF.

This clonotype turned up a few times. The gene calls are TRBV20-1 and TRBJ2-7, with D possibly matching TRBD2 (6 bases). The CDR3 covers 15 residues. Trimming removed 1 base from V and 0 bases from J, with 13 bases in between. Per germline, CDR1 DFQATT and CDR2 SNEGSKA (reference sequence). This CDR3 reads CSARGSSVSSYEQYF. CDR3 bases: TGCAGTGCTAGAGGTTCTAGCGTTAGCTCCTACGAGCAGTACTTC.

The table lists this clonotype with a few counts. The chain joins TRBV3-1 to TRBJ1-1; a possible D gene is TRBD1 (5 bases). Germline values: CDR1 LGHDT, CDR2 YNNKEL (reference sequence). Trimming cost V 4 bases and J 0 bases, with 9 bases left between them. This CDR3 contains 14 residues. The CDR3 here is CASSRGWMNTEAFF. The CDR3 DNA sequence: TGTGCCAGCAGCCGGGGGTGGATGAACACTGAAGCTTTCTTT.

The V call is TRBV27, the J call TRBJ2-7, with 7 bases that match TRBD2. This CDR3 contains 14 residues. V lost 0 bases and J lost 3; bases outside the gene matches: 2. Per the germline V gene, CDR1 is MNHEY and CDR2 is SMNVEV (reference sequence). In nucleotides, the CDR3 is TGTGCCAGCAGTTTATCCGGGGACTACTACGAGCAGTACTTC. Protein product: CASSLSGDYYEQYF.